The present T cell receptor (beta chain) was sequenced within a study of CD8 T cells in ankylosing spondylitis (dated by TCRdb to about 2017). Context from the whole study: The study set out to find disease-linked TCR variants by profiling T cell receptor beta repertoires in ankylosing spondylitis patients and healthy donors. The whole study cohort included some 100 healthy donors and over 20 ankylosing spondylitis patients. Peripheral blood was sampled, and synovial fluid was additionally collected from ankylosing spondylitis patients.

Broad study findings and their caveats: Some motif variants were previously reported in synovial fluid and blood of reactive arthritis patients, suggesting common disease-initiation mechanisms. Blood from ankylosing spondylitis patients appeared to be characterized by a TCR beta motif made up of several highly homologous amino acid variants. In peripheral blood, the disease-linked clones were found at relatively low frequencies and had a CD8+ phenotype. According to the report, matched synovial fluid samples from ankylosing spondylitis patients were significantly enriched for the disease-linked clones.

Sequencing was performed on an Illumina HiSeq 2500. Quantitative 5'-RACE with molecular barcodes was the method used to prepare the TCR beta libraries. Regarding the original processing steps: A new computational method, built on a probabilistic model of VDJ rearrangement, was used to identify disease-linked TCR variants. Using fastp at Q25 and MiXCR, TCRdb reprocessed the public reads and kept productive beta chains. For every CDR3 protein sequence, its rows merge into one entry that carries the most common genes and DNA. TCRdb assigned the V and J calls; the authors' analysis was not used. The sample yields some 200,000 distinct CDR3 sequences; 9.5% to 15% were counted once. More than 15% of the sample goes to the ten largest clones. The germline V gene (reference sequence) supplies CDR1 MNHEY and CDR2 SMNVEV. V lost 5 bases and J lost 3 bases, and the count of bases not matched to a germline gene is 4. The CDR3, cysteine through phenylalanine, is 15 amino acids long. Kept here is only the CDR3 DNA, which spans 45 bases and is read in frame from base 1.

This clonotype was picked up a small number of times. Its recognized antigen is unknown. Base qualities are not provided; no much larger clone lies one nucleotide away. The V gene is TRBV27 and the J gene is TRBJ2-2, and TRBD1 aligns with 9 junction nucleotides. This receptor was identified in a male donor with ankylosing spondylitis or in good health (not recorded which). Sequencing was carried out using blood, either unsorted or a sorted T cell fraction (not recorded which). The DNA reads TGTGCCAGCAGTAGGACAGGGGACTACACCGGGGAGCTGTTTTTT. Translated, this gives CASSRTGDYTGELFF.